The clone carrying this T cell receptor (beta chain) was counted a few times. Original handling: It was from reference gene primer amplification that nucleated cell counts were estimated. Profiling relied on immunoSEQ multiplex PCR, and the TCRdb table lists in-frame clones only, not all of them. That table gives V, J and clone size, and the DNA gave D and trimming. Of 100,000 to 150,000 clones detected, about 86% appear once; the ten largest clones hold 5.5% to 6%. The sample originates from a study of blood T cell repertoires in COVID-19. Overall study context: Samples of COVID-19 (acute and convalescent) were obtained from the United States, Italy and Spain. PBMCs, B-cell-depleted T cells, or T cells provided the cDNA or gDNA that made up the material.

The CDR3 is made up of 18 amino acids. V dropped 5 bases and J dropped 4; count of bases not matched to a gene: 18. CDR1 is SGHTA and CDR2 is FQGNSA in the germline V gene. The sequencing input was peripheral blood. The gene calls are TRBV7-2 and TRBJ1-1; TRBD1 matches at 8 bases. The clonotype comes from a man at least 80 years old with active or convalescent COVID-19. The CDR3 DNA follows: TGTGCCAGCAGCCGGGGAATTGGGGGACAGGCTAAAGTCACTGAAGCTTTCTTT. Translating it yields CASSRGIGGQAKVTEAFF.